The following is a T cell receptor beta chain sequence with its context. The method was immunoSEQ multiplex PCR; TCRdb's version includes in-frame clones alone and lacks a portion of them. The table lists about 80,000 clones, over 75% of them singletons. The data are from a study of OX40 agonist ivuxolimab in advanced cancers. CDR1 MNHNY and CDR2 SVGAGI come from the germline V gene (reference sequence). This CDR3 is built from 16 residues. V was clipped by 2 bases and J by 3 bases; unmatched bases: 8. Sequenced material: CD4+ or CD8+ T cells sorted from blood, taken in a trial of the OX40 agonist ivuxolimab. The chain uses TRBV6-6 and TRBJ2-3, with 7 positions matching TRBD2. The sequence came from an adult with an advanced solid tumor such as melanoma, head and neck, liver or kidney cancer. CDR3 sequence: CASSYTRQGGTDTQYF. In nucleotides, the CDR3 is TGTGCCAGCAGTTACACTCGGCAGGGAGGGACAGATACGCAGTATTTT.